These 30 T cell receptor beta chains originate from one sample sequenced in a study of T cells in Graves' hyperthyroidism and ophthalmopathy. The investigators amplified TCR beta CDR3 regions from RNA transcripts. HTBI primers were used for first-round RT-PCR of the TCR CDR3. TCRdb passed the multiplex PCR reads through MiXCR, listing each CDR3 protein once. The data contain fewer than 850,000 distinct CDR3 sequences, roughly a sixth of them singletons. Specimen: blood. The receptor source for this set is a man aged 45-65 years with Graves' hyperthyroidism.

The sample holds one count of this clonotype. The chain couples TRBV9 to TRBJ1-2; the match to TRBD1 covers 10 bases. Germline lookup yields CDR1 SGDLS and CDR2 YYNGEE. After removal of 0 bases from V and 9 bases from J, the junction contained 8 bases not matched to a gene. The CDR3 spans 15 residues. In DNA form, the CDR3 reads TGTGCCAGCAGCGTAGGCGGGACAGGGGATTGGCGCTACACCTTC. As protein: CASSVGGTGDWRYTF.

As concerns this clonotype: One end of the junction varies from germline; a read error may be responsible. This chain uses TRBV20-1 with TRBJ1-4; the D is unclear. CDR3 size: 14 residues. The germline gives CDR1 DFQATT, CDR2 SNEGSKA (reference sequence). CDR3 region: CSARDGSTNEKPFF. Here the CDR3 DNA reads TGCAGTGCTAGAGATGGGTCAACTAATGAAAAACCGTTTTTT.

The chain has TRBV7-9 and TRBJ2-2; 11 positions match TRBD2. Germline CDR1 SEHNR, CDR2 FQNEAQ (reference sequence). The CDR3 is 18 residues long. The V gene end was trimmed by 7 bases and the J gene end by 1 base; junction bases not matched to a gene: 11. The chain's CDR3 is CASTGIETSGGNTGELFF. The CDR3 coding sequence is TGTGCCAGCACCGGGATCGAAACTAGCGGGGGGAACACCGGGGAGCTGTTTTTT.

The chain combines TRBV5-6 with TRBJ2-3, with D perhaps TRBD2 (6 bases). The CDR3 runs 14 residues. V was cut by 3 bases and J by 4 bases, with 12 bases left in between. CDR1 is SGHDT, CDR2 YYEEEE, per germline. The CDR3 DNA sequence: TGTGCCAGCAGCTCGCAACAGCGGGCAGATACGCAGTATTTT. It translates to CASSSQQRADTQYF.

The rearrangement links TRBV19 to TRBJ2-7; D is unclear. Germline CDR1 and CDR2: LNHDA and SQIVND (reference sequence). This CDR3 region has 12 residues. Between the trimmed V and J ends, which lost 7 bases and 6 bases, there was a span of 13 bases. CDR3 protein: CASTSWAGEQYF. Written as DNA, the CDR3 is TGTGCCAGTACCAGCTGGGCCGGCGAGCAGTACTTC.

This clonotype has a count of ten or more. The gene calls are TRBV27 and TRBJ1-1, with D possibly matching TRBD1 (6 bases). Germline-derived CDR1 and CDR2 are MNHEY and SMNVEV (reference sequence). The germline V and J ends were trimmed by 2 bases and 1 base, with 11 bases remaining between them. The CDR3 length is 15 residues. This CDR3 is CASSLGGDTNTEAFF. The CDR3 nucleotides are TGTGCCAGCAGTTTAGGAGGGGACACGAACACTGAAGCTTTCTTT.

This clonotype has just a few counts. The CDR3 sequence is CASSTLGQGGDEQYF. In DNA form, the CDR3 reads TGTGCCAGTAGTACCCTCGGACAGGGTGGTGACGAGCAGTACTTC. The rearrangement uses TRBV19 and TRBJ2-7; TRBD1 aligns across 8 bases. This CDR3 is 15 amino acids long. Germline V gene sequence: CDR1 LNHDA, CDR2 SQIVND (reference sequence). J was trimmed by 5 bases and V by 4 bases; bases with no gene match: 10.

This clonotype was seen ten or more times. The chain is built from TRBV10-2 and TRBJ2-7; TRBD2 matches 7 bases. Germline CDR1 reads WSHSY; CDR2 reads SAAADI. V lost 4 bases and J lost 2; bases outside the gene matches: 5. The CDR3 covers 14 residues. CDR3 in amino acids: CASSVSGAAYEQYF. CDR3 nucleotides: TGCGCCAGCAGTGTGAGCGGGGCAGCCTACGAGCAGTACTTC.

This clonotype was seen once. J is TRBJ2-1 and V is TRBV11-3, with TRBD2 as a possible D gene (6 bases). CDR1 is SGHNT, CDR2 YENEEA, per germline. Trimming took off 6 bases at V and 7 bases at J, with 10 bases between the two ends. The CDR3 loop spans 12 amino acids. The CDR3 nucleotides are TGTGCCAGCAGGGGACTCGATAATGAGCAGTTCTTC. Translated: CASRGLDNEQFF.

This clonotype was found a few times. V usage is TRBV6-2 or TRBV6-3 and J usage is TRBJ1-5; 10 bases are a match to TRBD1. The V gene end was trimmed by 5 bases and the J gene end by 6 bases; junction bases not matched to a gene: 13. This CDR3 region has 17 residues. CDR1 and CDR2 from the germline V gene are MNHEY and SVGEGT. The CDR3 DNA reads as TGTGCCAGCAGTGCCCGACCGGGACAGGGGTCGGCTCAGCCCCAGCATTTT. Protein: CASSARPGQGSAQPQHF.

The chain couples TRBV12-3 or TRBV12-4 to TRBJ2-1, with a tentative D call TRBD1 (6 bases). Trimming cost V 5 bases and J 7 bases, with 15 bases left between them. The CDR3 runs to 14 residues. CDR3 DNA: TGTGCCAGCAGTGAATCAGGGGTAAAGAATGAGCAGTTCTTC. This translates into CASSESGVKNEQFF.

This clonotype was detected ten times or more. The CDR3 nucleotides are TGCAGCAGTTCAGGGCCTGGGGCCAACGTCCTGACTTTC. Translating gives CSSSGPGANVLTF. The chain combines TRBV20-1 with TRBJ2-6, with a tentative D call TRBD1 (5 bases). CDR1 and CDR2 (germline): DFQATT, SNEGSKA (reference sequence). This CDR3 has 13 amino acids.

This clonotype was counted a few times. The rearrangement links TRBV19 to TRBJ2-1; perhaps TRBD2 as D (7 bases). Germline V gene lookup returns CDR1 LNHDA and CDR2 SQIVND (reference sequence). Trimming took 7 bases from V and 5 from J, leaving 18 bases between them. This CDR3 region has 15 residues. The DNA for the CDR3 is TGTGCCAGTATAGGGGGGGGCGGTACAAACAATGAGCAGTTCTTC. This translates into CASIGGGGTNNEQFF. The entire variable domain, with the rest obtained from reference TRBV19 and TRBJ2-1, is as follows: DGGITQSPKYLFRKEGQNVTLSCEQNLNHDAMYWYRQDPGQGLRLIYYSQIVNDFQKGDIAEGYSVSREKKESFPLTVTSAQKNPTAFYLCASIGGGGTNNEQFFGPGTRLTVL.

The J gene is TRBJ1-6, the V gene TRBV6-1; TRBD1 is a possible D gene (5 bases). Germline CDR1 and CDR2: MNHNS and SASEGT. V was clipped by 5 bases and J by 4 bases, with 12 bases between them. CDR3 length: 15 residues. The CDR3 loop reads CASSPTETYNSPLHF. CDR3 nucleotides: TGTGCCAGCAGTCCGACAGAGACTTATAATTCACCCCTCCACTTT.

This clonotype was counted a few times. The chain couples TRBV5-1 to TRBJ1-2, with D uncertain. CDR1 is SGHRS and CDR2 is YFSETQ in the germline V gene. The ends were cut back, 4 bases at V and 4 bases at J, with 8 bases in the middle. The CDR3 extends over 12 amino acids. The DNA for the CDR3 is TGCGCCAGCAGCATAGACGGCTATGGCTACACCTTC. Encoded protein: CASSIDGYGYTF.

In its sample, this clonotype was seen many times. The chain couples TRBV28 to TRBJ1-5; no definite D call. Germline V gene data show CDR1 as MDHEN and CDR2 as SYDVKM. The CDR3 is made up of 13 amino acids. V dropped 2 bases and J dropped 5 bases, with 7 bases sitting between them. CDR3: CASSLQQYQPQHF. As DNA, the CDR3 is TGTGCCAGCAGTTTACAGCAGTATCAGCCCCAGCATTTT. The full variable domain, completed using reference TRBV28 and TRBJ1-5, is DVKVTQSSRYLVKRTGEKVFLECVQDMDHENMFWYRQDPGLGLRLIYFSYDVKMKEKGDIPEGYSVSREKKERFSLILESASTNQTSMYLCASSLQQYQPQHFGDGTRLSIL.

This chain uses TRBV20-1 with TRBJ1-3; the D is unclear. The CDR3 spans 13 residues. Germline assignment: CDR1 DFQATT and CDR2 SNEGSKA (reference sequence). Trimming removed 6 bases at V and 0 bases at J, with 9 bases between. CDR3 nucleotide sequence: TGCAGTGCCTCCAAAAGCTCTGGAAACACCATATATTTT. This sequence encodes CSASKSSGNTIYF.

This clonotype was recorded many times. Here the CDR3 reads CASSFANSYEQYF. The CDR3 nucleotides are TGTGCCAGCAGTTTCGCCAACAGCTACGAGCAGTACTTC. The V call is TRBV28, the J call TRBJ2-7; no clear D gene. CDR1 is MDHEN and CDR2 is SYDVKM in the germline V gene. The CDR3 has 13 amino acids. Between the trimmed V and J ends, which lost 3 bases and 3 bases, there was a span of 9 bases.

The chain is built from TRBV6-1 and TRBJ1-4, with D maybe TRBD1 (6 bases). V lost 10 bases and J 8 bases, leaving 23 bases between the germline ends. This CDR3 is 15 amino acids long. The germline gives CDR1 MNHNS, CDR2 SASEGT. The CDR3 protein is CATSRTAGGLEKLFF. CDR3 bases: TGTGCCACATCCCGTACGGCGGGGGGCTTGGAAAAACTGTTTTTT.

This clonotype was found many times. The chain employs TRBV28 and TRBJ2-3; TRBD2 matches 8 bases. Germline CDR1 and CDR2: MDHEN and SYDVKM. This CDR3 comprises 14 residues. Trimming at V came to 5 bases and at J to 6 bases, leaving 7 bases not matched to a gene. CDR3 amino acids: CASSRAGVLDTQYF. As DNA, the CDR3 is TGTGCCAGCAGTCGAGCGGGAGTCTTGGATACGCAGTATTTT.

V usage is TRBV24-1 and J usage is TRBJ1-1; no definite D call. CDR1 is KGHDR and CDR2 is SFDVKD in the germline V gene. V lost 2 bases and J lost 6, with 6 bases in between. This CDR3 contains 12 residues. The CDR3 region has the DNA TGTGCCACCAGTGATTCAGAGGCTGAAGCTTTCTTT. This gives the protein CATSDSEAEAFF.

This clonotype was counted many times. The rearrangement uses TRBV7-9 and TRBJ2-7; 7 nucleotides agree with TRBD1. The CDR3 spans 14 residues. J gave up 2 bases and V 1 base, and 2 bases lay outside the gene matches. The germline V gene has CDR1 SEHNR and CDR2 FQNEAQ (reference sequence). CDR3 loop: CASSLVQGAYEQYF. In nucleotides, the CDR3 is TGTGCCAGCAGCTTAGTTCAGGGGGCCTACGAGCAGTACTTC. The whole variable domain, filled in from reference TRBV7-9 and TRBJ2-7, reads DTGVSQNPRHKITKRGQNVTFRCDPISEHNRLYWYRQTLGQGPEFLTYFQNEAQLEKSRLLSDRFSAERPKGSFSTLEIQRTEQGDSAMYLCASSLVQGAYEQYFGPGTRLTVT.

This clonotype was counted at least ten times. The chain links TRBV24-1 to TRBJ2-2, with a possible D match to TRBD1 (6 bases). Germline values: CDR1 KGHDR, CDR2 SFDVKD. V lost 8 bases to trimming and J lost 0 bases, with 12 bases between them. This CDR3 is built from 15 residues. Here the CDR3 reads CATMGSGANTGELFF. DNA for the CDR3: TGTGCCACCATGGGGTCAGGGGCGAACACCGGGGAGCTGTTTTTT.

This clonotype was seen just once. The rearrangement uses TRBV27 and TRBJ1-4; D is ambiguous. Germline assignment: CDR1 MNHEY and CDR2 SMNVEV (reference sequence). The CDR3 runs 14 residues. The V and J ends lost 1 base and 10 bases respectively, with 13 bases between them. This CDR3 is CASSLWGRGGKLFF. CDR3 in DNA: TGTGCCAGCAGTTTATGGGGTCGGGGTGGAAAACTGTTTTTT.

The V gene is TRBV4-1, the J gene TRBJ2-7; 7 nucleotides agree with TRBD1. Germline loops: CDR1 MGHRA, CDR2 YSYEKL. The CDR3 runs to 15 residues. J was trimmed by 0 bases and V by 4 bases; bases with no gene match: 6. The CDR3: CASSRLRDSSYEQYF. The CDR3 coding sequence is TGCGCCAGCAGCCGGCTCCGGGACAGCTCCTACGAGCAGTACTTC.

Ten or more counts support this clonotype. The rearrangement uses TRBV14 and TRBJ2-7; D gene unclear. Germline V gives CDR1 SGHDN, CDR2 FVKESK. V was shortened by 2 bases and J by 0 bases, with 14 bases between the two germline ends. CDR3 size: 16 residues. The CDR3 here is CASSQLGSRSSYEQYF. DNA of the CDR3: TGTGCCAGCAGCCAATTGGGTTCAAGGAGCTCCTACGAGCAGTACTTC.

The chain couples TRBV7-8 to TRBJ1-1; D is perhaps TRBD1 (6 bases). The germline CDR1 and CDR2 sequences are SGHVS and FQNEAQ. V was shortened by 4 bases and J by 6 bases, with 18 bases between the two germline ends. This CDR3 region has 15 residues. The CDR3 DNA is TGTGCCAGCAGCTCCCGGGACACACCCTTTGCTGAAGCTTTCTTT. It specifies CASSSRDTPFAEAFF.

This clonotype was counted ten times or more. The chain couples TRBV7-2 to TRBJ2-2; 7 nucleotides match TRBD2. CDR1 and CDR2 from the germline V gene are SGHTA and FQGNSA. V dropped 3 bases and J dropped 0; count of bases not matched to a gene: 1. There are 15 residues in the CDR3. The CDR3 loop is CASSFAGANTGELFF. CDR3 coding DNA: TGTGCCAGCAGCTTCGCGGGAGCGAACACCGGGGAGCTGTTTTTT. The entire variable domain, with the rest obtained from reference TRBV7-2 and TRBJ2-2, is as follows: GAGVSQSPSNKVTEKGKDVELRCDPISGHTALYWYRQSLGQGLEFLIYFQGNSAPDKSGLPSDRFSAERTGGSVSTLTIQRTQQEDSAVYLCASSFAGANTGELFFGEGSRLTVL.

V and J are TRBV12-5 and TRBJ2-5; a weak D match, TRBD1 (6 bases). This CDR3 is 15 amino acids long. Trimming removed 4 bases at V and 5 bases at J, with 17 bases between. Looked up from germline, CDR1 is LGHNT and CDR2 is FRNRAP. CDR3 sequence: CASGWGPLGAETQYF. CDR3 nucleotide sequence: TGTGCTAGTGGTTGGGGGCCCCTGGGGGCCGAGACCCAGTACTTC.

The CDR3: CAWGGTGGEQYF. CDR3 DNA sequence: TGTGCCTGGGGGGGGACAGGGGGCGAGCAGTACTTC. The chain has TRBV30 and TRBJ2-7, with TRBD1 matching 11 bases. V lost 5 bases, J lost 6 bases, and 3 bases stayed unmatched. In germline, CDR1 is GTSNPN, CDR2 SVGIG (reference sequence). The CDR3 is 12 amino acids.